One and the same sample provided the 16 T cell receptor beta chains below, sequenced in a study of blood T cell repertoires in COVID-19. Repertoires were generated with immunoSEQ multiplex PCR, while TCRdb's copy carries only in-frame clones and drops some. The data contain about 74,000 clones, 84% of them singletons. The sample consisted of peripheral blood. Receptors originate from a man aged 70-80 years with acute or convalescent COVID-19.

The rearrangement joins TRBV2 to TRBJ1-1; TRBD1 agrees at 9 bases. CDR1 is SNHLY, CDR2 FYNNEI, per germline. V gave up 7 bases and J gave up 7 bases; unmatched junction bases: 7. The CDR3 has 13 amino acids. CDR3 DNA: TGTGCCAGCACCCCTCCGGGACAGGGTGAAGCTTTCTTT. Translating gives CASTPPGQGEAFF.

This clone was recorded a few times. The chain links TRBV19 to TRBJ1-1, with D tentatively TRBD1 (6 bases). The CDR3 runs to 12 residues. Germline CDR1 LNHDA, CDR2 SQIVND (reference sequence). Trimming removed 9 bases at V and 7 bases at J, with 15 bases between. The CDR3 DNA reads as TGTGCCAGGGACAGAAGAAGGAATGAAGCTTTCTTT. It encodes CARDRRRNEAFF.

V and J are TRBV5-6 and TRBJ2-7, with 10 bases identical to TRBD1. Trimming took 1 base from V and 3 from J; bases not matched to a gene: 7. This CDR3 is built from 16 residues. From germline, CDR1 is SGHDT and CDR2 YYEEEE. As DNA, the CDR3 is TGTGCCAGCAGCTTGCTGGGACAGGGGAAAAGCTACGAGCAGTACTTC. It is translated as CASSLLGQGKSYEQYF. The full variable domain, its missing parts supplied by reference TRBV5-6 and TRBJ2-7, is DAGVTQSPTHLIKTRGQQVTLRCSPKSGHDTVSWYQQALGQGPQFIFQYYEEEERQRGNFPDRFSGHQFPNYSSELNVNALLLGDSALYLCASSLLGQGKSYEQYFGPGTRLTVT.

Here the CDR3 DNA reads TGTGCCAGCAGTTACTTGACAGTTGCTAACTATGGCTACACCTTC. Protein product: CASSYLTVANYGYTF. The chain carries TRBV6-6 and TRBJ1-2, with D perhaps TRBD1 (5 bases). The germline V and J ends were trimmed by 1 base and 0 bases, with 9 bases remaining between them. CDR3 length: 15 residues. Germline CDR1 and CDR2: MNHNY and SVGAGI (reference sequence).

This clone was detected only once. The chain carries TRBV29-1 and TRBJ2-1, with unresolved D. The ends were cut back, 1 base at V and 6 bases at J, with 13 bases in the middle. The CDR3 is 14 amino acids. Germline V lookup: CDR1 SQVTM, CDR2 ANQGSEA. The CDR3 here is CSVEGRVGGNEQFF. The CDR3 nucleotides are TGCAGCGTTGAAGGACGGGTAGGCGGCAATGAGCAGTTCTTC.

The CDR3 DNA sequence: TGTGCCAGCAGCGCGACTGAAAGTAATTCACCCCTCCACTTT. Encoded protein: CASSATESNSPLHF. This chain links TRBV9 with TRBJ1-6; no definite D call. Trimming took off 3 bases at V and 6 bases at J, with 10 bases between the two ends. CDR1 and CDR2 from the germline V gene are SGDLS and YYNGEE. The length of the CDR3 is 14 residues.

This rearrangement joins TRBV3-1 (or the pseudogene TRBV3-2) to TRBJ2-5; 12 nucleotides match TRBD2. Germline V gene data show CDR1 as LGHDT and CDR2 as YNNKEL (reference sequence). This CDR3 region has 18 residues. The trim removed 1 base at V and 2 bases at J, leaving 8 bases unmatched. Here the CDR3 reads CASSQALAGGLDQETQYF. The CDR3 DNA is TGTGCCAGCAGCCAAGCACTAGCGGGGGGCCTGGATCAAGAGACCCAGTACTTC.

The CDR3 region has the DNA TGTGCCACCACGGGATCCTCCTATGGCTACACCTTC. This codes for CATTGSSYGYTF. The chain recombines TRBV19 with TRBJ1-2; D unresolved. The CDR3 length is 12 residues. Germline lookup yields CDR1 LNHDA and CDR2 SQIVND (reference sequence). Trimming took 10 bases from V and 4 from J, leaving 13 bases between them.

The rearrangement joins TRBV7-8 to TRBJ2-7, with D possibly matching TRBD2 (6 bases). The V end was cut by 7 bases, the J end by 0 bases, with 16 bases between. The CDR3 consists of 15 residues. Germline V gene sequence: CDR1 SGHVS, CDR2 FQNEAQ. The CDR3 nucleotides are TGTGCCAGCACCCTAGCGCGGAGGTTCTCCTACGAGCAGTACTTC. Its protein is CASTLARRFSYEQYF.

This chain links TRBV5-1 with TRBJ1-1; TRBD1 is a possible D gene (5 bases). Germline V CDR1 and CDR2: SGHRS, YFSETQ. Deletions cut 7 bases from V and 7 bases from J, with 14 bases between. The length of the CDR3 is 12 residues. In DNA, the CDR3 is TGCGCCAGCTTGGGAGGGACGGGTGAAGCTTTCTTT. The encoded protein is CASLGGTGEAFF.

The CDR3 bases are TGTGCCATCGGAGGGGATAGCTCCTACGAGCAGTACTTC. Amino acids: CAIGGDSSYEQYF. The rearrangement links TRBV10-3 to TRBJ2-7; TRBD2 might be the D (6 bases). CDR1 is ENHRY and CDR2 is SYGVKD in the germline V gene. CDR3 length: 13 amino acids. V was clipped by 8 bases and J by 0 bases, with 11 bases between them.

This clone has more than one count but fewer than ten. The chain joins TRBV6-1 to TRBJ2-4; no definite D call. Trimming cost V 0 bases and J 0 bases, with 9 bases left between them. The CDR3 runs 16 residues. Germline loops: CDR1 MNHNS, CDR2 SASEGT. CDR3 sequence (DNA): TGTGCCAGCAGTGAAGCAGTGGTACTAGCCAAAAACATTCAGTACTTC. This translates into CASSEAVVLAKNIQYF.

J is TRBJ1-6 and V is TRBV18; no definite D call. CDR3 length equals 14 residues. Germline V gene data show CDR1 as KGHSH and CDR2 as LQKENI. The V end was cut by 0 bases, the J end by 9 bases, with 9 bases between. The CDR3 sequence: CASSPPEIGSPLHF. The CDR3 DNA sequence: TGTGCCAGCTCACCACCGGAGATCGGTTCACCCCTCCACTTT.

This clone has a handful of counts. The chain recombines TRBV5-4 with TRBJ2-2; 7 nucleotides agree with TRBD1. V was clipped by 4 bases and J by 4 bases; unmatched bases: 7. From germline, CDR1 is SGHNT and CDR2 YYREEE (reference sequence). This CDR3 has 15 residues. CDR3 residues: CASSPGQRITGELFF. The CDR3 DNA is TGTGCCAGCAGCCCGGGACAGAGAATCACCGGGGAGCTGTTTTTT.

This clone has just one count. The chain combines TRBV7-3 with TRBJ2-3; D is ambiguous. The V gene lost 0 bases and the J gene lost 4 bases, with 8 bases spanning the gap. The CDR3 length is 14 residues. Germline V gives CDR1 SGHTA, CDR2 FQGTGA. CDR3 nucleotides: TGTGCCAGCAGCTTAACTGCGAGTTCAGATACGCAGTATTTT. This translates into CASSLTASSDTQYF.

This clone has just a few counts. The CDR3, as DNA: TGTGCCACCGGGGCAGACAGGGGGCAGCTGGATGAGCAGTTCTTC. This gives the protein CATGADRGQLDEQFF. V is TRBV24-1 and J is TRBJ2-1, with 10 bases matching TRBD1. This CDR3 is built from 15 residues. CDR1 is KGHDR, CDR2 SFDVKD, per germline. The V and J ends lost 9 bases and 8 bases, in that order; junction bases with no gene match: 12.